This TCR beta chain was sequenced for a study of blood T cell repertoires in COVID-19. Study in general: Donors in the United States, Italy and Spain gave samples during acute or convalescent COVID-19. The analysed material was cDNA or gDNA that came from T cells, B-cell-depleted T cells, or PBMCs.

Study processing details: Estimation of nucleated cell counts relied on the amplification of reference gene primers. The assay was immunoSEQ multiplex PCR, and TCRdb's table has in-frame clones only and misses some. The V and J calls and clone size come from that table; D and trimming were worked out from the DNA. The data show roughly 150,000 clones, around 90% seen once. The CDR3 covers 17 residues. The junction had 8 bases not matched to a gene; V was cut back by 4 bases and J by 3 bases. Germline-derived CDR1 and CDR2 are SGHNT and YYREEE (reference sequence). The V call is TRBV5-4, the J call TRBJ2-3; 13 bases match TRBD2. Sequences were obtained from peripheral blood. The origin of this receptor is a man aged 50-59 years who had recovered from COVID-19. The CDR3 spells CASSRGLAGVGTDTQYF. The CDR3 bases are TGTGCCAGCAGCCGAGGACTAGCGGGAGTGGGGACAGATACGCAGTATTTT.